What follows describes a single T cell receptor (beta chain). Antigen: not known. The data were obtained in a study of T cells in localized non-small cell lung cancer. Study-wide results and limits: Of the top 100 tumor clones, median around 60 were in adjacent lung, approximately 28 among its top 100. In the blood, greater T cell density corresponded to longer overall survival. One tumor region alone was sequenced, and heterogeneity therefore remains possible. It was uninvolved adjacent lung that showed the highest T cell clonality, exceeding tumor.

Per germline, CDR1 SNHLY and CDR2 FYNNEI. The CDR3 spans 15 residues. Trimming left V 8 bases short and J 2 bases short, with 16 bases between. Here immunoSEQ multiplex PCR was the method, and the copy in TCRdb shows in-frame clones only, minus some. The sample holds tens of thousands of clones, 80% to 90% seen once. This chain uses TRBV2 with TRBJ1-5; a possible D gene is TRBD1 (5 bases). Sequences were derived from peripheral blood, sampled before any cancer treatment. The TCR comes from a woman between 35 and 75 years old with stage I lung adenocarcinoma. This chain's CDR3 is CASSRDGRGNQPQHF. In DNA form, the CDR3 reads TGTGCCAGCTCCCGGGACGGCCGGGGCAATCAGCCCCAGCATTTT.